This TCR beta chain was sequenced in a study of cytomegalovirus exposure and HLA in healthy donors. PCR was performed using 60 Vbeta and 13 Jbeta primers. Clones were sequenced by immunoSEQ multiplex PCR, and TCRdb holds only the in-frame ones, with some missing. The table lists roughly 150,000 clones, approximately 70% of them singletons. Per the germline V gene, CDR1 is LNHDA and CDR2 is SQIVND (reference sequence). The CDR3 has 15 residues. With V trimmed by 3 bases and J by 2 bases, 1 base remained unmatched. The rearrangement joins TRBV19 to TRBJ2-7, with TRBD2 identical over 13 bases. Sequencing used PBMCs. This sequence was found in a human donor in good health. The CDR3 DNA sequence: TGTGCCAGTAGTATGGGACTAGCGGGAACCTACGAGCAGTACTTC. Encoded protein: CASSMGLAGTYEQYF.